This TCR beta chain was sequenced in a study of T cell responses to AZD1222 COVID-19 vaccine (dated by TCRdb to about 2021). Regarding the complete study: TCR sequencing was performed for 230 to 250 trial participants, of whom 200 to 220 were given two doses of AZD1222 and around 25 were given two doses of MenACWY control vaccine. Trial participants were enrolled into age subgroups of 18-55, 56-69 and 70-plus years, which contained approximately 150, 30 and 60 TCR-sequenced participants, respectively.

Per the publication, the time point label means: about 28 days (+/-7) after the second vaccine dose. AZD1222 recipients given second doses at about 4 weeks or at about 12 weeks were pooled, since spike-specific TCR depth and breadth were not found to differ between the two schedules. Samples from vaccinated people were obtained from the UK trials COV001 and COV002, which included a single-blind randomized controlled phase 2/3 trial of AZD1222 (ChAdOx1 nCoV-19) in healthy adults. Trial participant PBMC samples were collected at day 0 and day 28 after the second dose for TCRbeta chain sequencing. The CDR3 regions of human TCRbeta chains were analyzed by immunosequencing. Per the authors' processing: Repertoire TCRs were matched against a reference library of SARS-CoV-2-specific TCRs generated with the MIRA antigen-specificity platform. Breadth meant the fraction of unique TCRs that were SARS-CoV-2-associated, whereas depth meant the fraction of total T cells that were SARS-CoV-2-associated. Using the MIRA data, every spike-specific TCR was mapped to the spike region that the TCR reacted to and assigned to either a CD4 or a CD8 class. Log10-transformed breadth and depth values were compared by one-way ANOVA with Sidak's multiple comparisons tests. TCRdb took this table from immuneACCESS and kept in-frame rearrangements with V and J called. Such tables lack part of the clones; where checked against another copy, unresolved V genes explain under half of the gap, and the rest is unexplained. The V and J calls and clone size are taken from that table; D and trimming were inferred from the DNA. For this sample there are roughly 140,000 clones; about 92% appear just once. The leading ten clones occupy approximately 3.4% of the sample.

Measured from the cysteine to the phenylalanine, the CDR3 is 18 residues long. Only the CDR3 DNA is retained, 54 bases long and in frame from the first base. V is pared back by 5 bases and J by 0 bases, with 21 bases lying between the germline termini. From the germline V gene (reference sequence), CDR1 is MNHEY and CDR2 is SMNVEV. In the case of this clone: This receptor's antigen is unknown. Base quality data are lacking; no much larger clone is found one base away.

Overall study results and their limits: Because no day 14 peak-response samples were available, repertoires were characterized only after the peak T cell response. Only six or seven AZD1222 recipients were SARS-CoV-2 seropositive at baseline, limiting conclusions about previously exposed vaccinees. Vaccine-associated CD4 TCRs spanned the whole spike protein, with dominant responses in regions 160-218 and 743-854. Participants were mostly white British and included more females than males, and it was suggested by the authors that clonal diversity may have been underestimated. The 56-69-year group was small, and its depth increase did not reach significance, likely because of low power. Nearly half of unique spike-specific TCRs reportedly recognized epitopes outside regions mutated in the B.1.351 and B.1.1.7 variants. After two AZD1222 doses, spike-specific TCR breadth and depth were significantly higher than at day 0 and than in MenACWY recipients.

This chain is built from TRBV27 and TRBJ2-3; D gene: possibly TRBD2, on 6 matching bases. The receptor comes from an adult who received the AZD1222 COVID-19 vaccine. The sample here was peripheral blood, taken 28 days after the second AZD1222 dose. CDR3 region: CASSPRSLRGGSTDTQYF. The nucleotides read TGTGCCAGCAGTCCCAGGTCGTTACGAGGAGGGAGCACAGATACGCAGTATTTT.